These 15 T cell receptor beta chains share one sample of origin, sequenced in a study of T cells in Graves' hyperthyroidism and ophthalmopathy. Researchers amplified the TCR beta CDR3 regions from RNA transcripts. RT-PCR in the first round (using the HTBI primer set) targeted the TCR CDR3. TCRdb recomputed calls from the multiplex PCR reads with MiXCR, one row per CDR3 protein. Of hundreds of thousands of distinct CDR3 sequences in the sample, nearly 45% were seen once. Sequenced: peripheral blood or thyroid tissue (not recorded which). Receptor source: an adult man with Graves' disease, either hyperthyroidism or ophthalmopathy (not recorded which).

As concerns this clonotype: A much larger clone lies a single base off, so this may be a read error. The rearrangement joins TRBV7-4 to TRBJ1-6; possible D gene TRBD1, 6 bases. The germline CDR1 and CDR2 sequences are SGHVT and SQSDAQ. The V end lost 0 bases, the J end lost 8 bases, and 11 bases lay between the germline ends. The CDR3 loop spans 15 amino acids. Written as DNA, the CDR3 is TGTGCCAGCAGCTTAGCAGGGACATATGATTCACCCCTCCACTTT. Translation gives CASSLAGTYDSPLHF.

This sequence joins TRBV7-9 and TRBJ2-7; a possible D gene is TRBD1 (6 bases). The V end was cut by 7 bases, the J end by 2 bases, with 12 bases between. The germline gives CDR1 SEHNR, CDR2 FQNEAQ (reference sequence). This CDR3 is 13 amino acids long. The CDR3 sequence is CASNYRVPYEQYF. The CDR3 nucleotides read TGTGCCAGCAACTACAGGGTCCCCTACGAGCAGTACTTC.

The rearrangement uses TRBV7-9 and TRBJ1-1, with 10 bases fitting TRBD1. The CDR3 covers 15 residues. Per germline, CDR1 SEHNR and CDR2 FQNEAQ (reference sequence). V gave up 5 bases and J gave up 8 bases; unmatched junction bases: 11. The CDR3 bases are TGTGCCAGCAGCGAGGGACAGGGGCCACCTGAAGAAGCTTTCTTT. It codes for CASSEGQGPPEEAFF.

The chain links TRBV7-2 to TRBJ2-2; no reliable D call. The CDR3 runs to 16 residues. CDR1 and CDR2 (germline): SGHTA, FQGNSA. V lost 6 bases, J lost 1 base, and 15 bases lay in between. The DNA for the CDR3 is TGTGCCAGCAGTTCGGCAGGCCCGATGAACACCGGGGAGCTGTTTTTT. Its protein product is CASSSAGPMNTGELFF.

This chain uses TRBV20-1 with TRBJ2-5; 8 nucleotides line up with TRBD1. The V gene end was trimmed by 6 bases and the J gene end by 5 bases; junction bases not matched to a gene: 17. Looked up from germline, CDR1 is DFQATT and CDR2 is SNEGSKA (reference sequence). This CDR3 has 16 amino acids. CDR3 DNA sequence: TGCAGTGCCCTAGACAGGGGAGCAGGGGGCCTGGAGACCCAGTACTTC. Amino acids: CSALDRGAGGLETQYF.

V usage is TRBV2 and J usage is TRBJ2-5, with TRBD2 matching over 10 bases. This CDR3 contains 13 residues. CDR1 is SNHLY and CDR2 is FYNNEI in the germline V gene. Unmatched junction bases numbered 2, after V lost 6 bases and J lost 4 bases. The CDR3 DNA is TGTGCCAGCAGGGCTAGCGGGAGAGAGACCCAGTACTTC. This encodes CASRASGRETQYF.

The chain couples TRBV12-3 or TRBV12-4 to TRBJ2-2; D not resolved. Trimming took 8 bases from V and 6 from J, leaving 13 bases between them. This CDR3 region has 13 residues. The DNA of the CDR3 is TGTGCCAGCCCTTCTCCCTGTCCCGGGGAGCTGTTTTTT. Encoded protein: CASPSPCPGELFF.

The V gene is TRBV7-9, the J gene TRBJ2-7; TRBD1 matches at 8 bases. The CDR3 extends over 15 amino acids. J gave up 2 bases and V 5 bases, and 8 bases lay outside the gene matches. Germline V gene lookup returns CDR1 SEHNR and CDR2 FQNEAQ (reference sequence). The CDR3 spells CASSPPTGVAYEQYF. The CDR3 nucleotides read TGTGCCAGCAGCCCCCCGACAGGGGTAGCCTACGAGCAGTACTTC.

The CDR3, as DNA: TGTGCCATCAGTGCAGGAAGCACTGAAGCTTTCTTT. This gives the protein CAISAGSTEAFF. This rearrangement joins TRBV10-3 to TRBJ1-1; D ambiguous. V lost 4 bases, J lost 4 bases, and 7 bases lay in between. CDR3 size: 12 residues. Germline assignment: CDR1 ENHRY and CDR2 SYGVKD.

The chain links TRBV11-3 to TRBJ1-1; D remains unclear. This CDR3 is 14 amino acids long. The V end lost 5 bases, the J end lost 5 bases, and 15 bases lay between the germline ends. CDR1 and CDR2 from the germline V gene are SGHNT and YENEEA. Here the CDR3 DNA reads TGTGCCAGCAGCAGCACCCTATTTTGGACTGAAGCTTTCTTT. Its protein is CASSSTLFWTEAFF.

Note on this clonotype: Germline is not matched at one junction end, which may reflect a read error. The chain employs TRBV10-2 and TRBJ1-1; 9 positions agree with TRBD1. The CDR3 has 17 residues. From germline, CDR1 is WSHSY and CDR2 SAAADI. The chain's CDR3 is CASRRTTGGALNTEAFF. The DNA of the CDR3 is TGTGCCAGCCGCCGCACTACAGGGGGCGCATTGAACACTGAAGCTTTCTTT.

This clonotype was detected ten times or more. This chain links TRBV29-1 with TRBJ1-2, with 12 positions matching TRBD1. This CDR3 region has 17 residues. The junction had 10 bases not matched to a gene; V was cut back by 3 bases and J by 2 bases. Germline loops: CDR1 SQVTM, CDR2 ANQGSEA. CDR3 loop: CSVDRGQGAWENYGYTF. In DNA form, the CDR3 reads TGCAGCGTTGACCGGGGACAGGGGGCTTGGGAGAACTATGGCTACACCTTC.

This clonotype came up a few times. The CDR3 sequence is CASRRGTVPVAQHF. In nucleotides, the CDR3 is TGTGCCAGCAGACGCGGGACAGTGCCGGTGGCCCAGCATTTT. The genes are TRBV6-4 and TRBJ1-5; TRBD1 aligns across 7 bases. After removal of 6 bases from V and 11 bases from J, the junction contained 13 bases not matched to a gene. Germline V lookup: CDR1 MRHNA, CDR2 SNTAGT. The CDR3 extends over 14 amino acids.

This clonotype was picked up one time. This CDR3 reads CASRDGGGGMAEAFF. The DNA for the CDR3 is TGTGCCAGCAGAGATGGGGGAGGGGGAATGGCTGAAGCTTTCTTT. The J gene is TRBJ1-1, the V gene TRBV6-1; tentative D call: TRBD1 (6 bases). Germline CDR1 MNHNS, CDR2 SASEGT. This CDR3 region has 15 residues. V shed 6 bases and J shed 6 bases, with 20 bases lying between them.

This clonotype was picked up many times. The J gene is TRBJ1-4, the V gene TRBV12-3 or TRBV12-4, with D possibly TRBD1 on 6 matching bases. The V gene lost 3 bases and the J gene lost 10 bases, with 15 bases spanning the gap. The CDR3 length is 14 residues. CDR3 DNA: TGTGCCAGCAGTTTCAGCACAGGGTCTGGAAAACTGTTTTTT. This codes for CASSFSTGSGKLFF.